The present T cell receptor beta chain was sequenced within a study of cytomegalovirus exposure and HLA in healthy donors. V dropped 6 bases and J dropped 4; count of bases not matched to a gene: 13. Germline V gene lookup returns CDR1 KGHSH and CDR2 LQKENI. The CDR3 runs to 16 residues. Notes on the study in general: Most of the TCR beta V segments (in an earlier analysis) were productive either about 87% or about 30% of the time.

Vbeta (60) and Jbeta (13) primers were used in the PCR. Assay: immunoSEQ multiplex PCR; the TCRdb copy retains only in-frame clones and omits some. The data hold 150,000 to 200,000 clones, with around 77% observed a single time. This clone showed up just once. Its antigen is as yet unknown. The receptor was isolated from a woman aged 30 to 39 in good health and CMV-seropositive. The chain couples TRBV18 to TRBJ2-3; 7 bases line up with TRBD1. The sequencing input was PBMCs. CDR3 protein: CASSQSTTGLSDTQYF. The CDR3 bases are TGTGCCAGCTCGCAAAGTACGACAGGGTTGTCAGATACGCAGTATTTT.